Detailed here is one TCR beta chain. What antigen it recognizes has not been identified. Base qualities are not at hand, and no much larger clone is one base apart. The collaborating institutions used their own protocols to collect whole blood in K2EDTA tubes. For TCRbeta analysis, collaborators shipped samples as frozen whole blood, isolated PBMCs, or DNA extracted from either of those sample types. The immunoSEQ Assay, a bias-controlled multiplex PCR, was used to amplify TCRbeta CDR3 regions from genomic DNA. The authors' pipeline ran thus. The number of nucleated cells in each sample was estimated from the amplification of reference gene primers within the assay. To quantify the absolute abundance of each unique TCRbeta CDR3 rearrangement, sequence reads were collapsed and filtered. Productive Simpson clonality was computed per sample as the square root of Simpson's diversity index over productive rearrangements. What TCRdb holds here is the immuneACCESS table cut down to in-frame rearrangements. Part of the clones is not present; checked against another copy, under half of the missing clones reflect an unresolved V gene, and the others are unexplained. The DNA gave D and trimming, while V, J and clone size come from that table. In all, the sample holds 25,000 to 35,000 clones, and approximately 84% of those were seen once. 16% of the sample goes to the ten largest clones.

The junction carries 17 bases between V and J, which are trimmed by 6 bases and 1 base respectively. CDR3 length: 16 amino acids, cysteine to phenylalanine. This entry keeps only the CDR3 DNA: 48 bases, framed from base 1. Looking up the germline V gene (reference sequence) yields CDR1 LNHDA and CDR2 SQIVND. The sample originates from a study of blood T cell repertoires in COVID-19 (dated by TCRdb to the early 2020s). Background for the entire study: Samples from collaborators originated in the United States, Italy and Spain and spanned both the acute and convalescent phases of COVID-19. The material from the prospective study consisted of cDNA or gDNA derived from T cells, B-cell-depleted T cells, or PBMCs. Subjects who had been exposed to COVID-19, were actively infected with it, or had recovered from it provided the deeply sampled blood TCRbeta repertoires that made up the dataset. A freely available public database, intended as a resource for researchers studying the immune response to SARS-CoV-2, is where the repertoires were released. The samples were drawn from two sources: the first 160 participants of the ongoing ImmuneRACE study, and over 950 subjects contributed by 6 global collaborators. Sample metadata almost always included a de-identified subject ID, COVID-19 status, age in years and sex. Where available, HLA class I and class II types were obtained from metadata supplied by the sample provider rather than from assay-based typing.

General conclusions and limits of the study: The amount of clinical and demographic metadata varied by source and participant and was provided uncurated.

Source material: peripheral blood. The V and J segments used are TRBV19 and TRBJ2-3, with TRBD1 tentatively as D gene (7 bases match). The source of this sequence is a woman aged 55-70 years with acute or convalescent COVID-19. The DNA reads as follows: TGTGCCAGTAGCCTCGCTGGCAGGGGGGGCACAGATACGCAGTATTTT. Translation gives CASSLAGRGGTDTQYF.